This TCR beta chain was sequenced for a study of identical twins. Template switching added a universal primer binding site, and final cDNA carried unique molecular identifiers. Via MiXCR, TCRdb re-called the 5' RACE reads, giving one row per CDR3 protein. This table holds 430,000 or so distinct CDR3 sequences, around 24% found once. The germline gives CDR1 SQVTM, CDR2 ANQGSEA. The CDR3 extends over 13 amino acids. Trimming removed 7 bases from V and 0 bases from J; junction bases left unmatched: 4. Study-level findings and limits: Excess sharing between twins was weaker in beta out-of-frame sequences. Abundant beta clonotypes from cord blood had fewer insertions, unlike memory repertoires, which showed none.

Regarding this clonotype: Its antigen remains unknown.

Separately, the same data were catalogued under a study of T cells expressing NK-cell markers. That paper notes: The TCR beta repertoires originated in sorted CD3+CD56+NKG2C+, CD3+CD56+NKG2C- and CD3+CD56-NKG2C+ T cells.

This TCR was recovered from a woman aged 18 to 35 in good health. V and J are TRBV29-1 and TRBJ2-3; 7 nucleotides line up with TRBD2. The specimen was CD4+ T cells sorted from blood. CDR3 nucleotides: TGCAGCGATGGACTAGGGAGCACAGATACGCAGTATTTT. It yields the protein CSDGLGSTDTQYF.